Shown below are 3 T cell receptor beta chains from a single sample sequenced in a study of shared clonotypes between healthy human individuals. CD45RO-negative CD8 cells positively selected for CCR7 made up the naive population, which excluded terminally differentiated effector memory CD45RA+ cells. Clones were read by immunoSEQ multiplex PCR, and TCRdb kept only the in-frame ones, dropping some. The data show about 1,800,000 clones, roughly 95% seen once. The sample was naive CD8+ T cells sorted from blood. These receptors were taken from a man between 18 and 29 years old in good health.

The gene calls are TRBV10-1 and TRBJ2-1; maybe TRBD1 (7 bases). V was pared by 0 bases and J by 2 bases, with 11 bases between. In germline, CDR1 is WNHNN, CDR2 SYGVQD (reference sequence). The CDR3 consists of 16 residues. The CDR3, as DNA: TGCGCCAGCAGTGAGTCTCAGGGGGGCCCCTACAATGAGCAGTTCTTC. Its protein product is CASSESQGGPYNEQFF.

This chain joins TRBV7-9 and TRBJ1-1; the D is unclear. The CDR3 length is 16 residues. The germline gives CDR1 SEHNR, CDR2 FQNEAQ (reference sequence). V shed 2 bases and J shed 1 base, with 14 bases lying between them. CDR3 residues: CASSLSVGGRNTEAFF. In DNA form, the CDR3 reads TGTGCCAGCAGCTTATCTGTTGGAGGTAGGAACACTGAAGCTTTCTTT.

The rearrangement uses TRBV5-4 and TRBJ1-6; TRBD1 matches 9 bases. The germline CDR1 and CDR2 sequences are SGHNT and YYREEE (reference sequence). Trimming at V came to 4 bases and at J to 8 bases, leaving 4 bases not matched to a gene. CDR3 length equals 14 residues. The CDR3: CASSGDRVDSPLHF. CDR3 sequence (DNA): TGTGCCAGCAGCGGGGACAGGGTGGATTCACCCCTCCACTTT.